This TCR beta chain was identified in a study of T cells after somatic rescue of genetic block. Clones were sequenced by immunoSEQ multiplex PCR, and TCRdb holds only the in-frame ones, with some missing. Of tens of thousands of clones listed, more than 80% were seen once; the top ten hold 1.6%. The CDR3 extends over 15 amino acids. Germline CDR1 and CDR2: SGHDN and FVKESK. V lost 0 bases and J lost 8, with 13 bases in between. The TCR comes from a woman under 30. V usage is TRBV14 and J usage is TRBJ1-4; D uncertain. What was sequenced was peripheral blood mononuclear cells (PBMCs). The DNA of the CDR3 is TGTGCCAGCAGCCAAGATCTCGGTCGAGGGGAAAAACTGTTTTTT. Protein: CASSQDLGRGEKLFF.